These T cell receptor beta chains were read from a single sample in a study of blood T cell repertoires in COVID-19. Generated by immunoSEQ multiplex PCR, the TCRdb table keeps only in-frame clones and is missing some. Of about 130,000 clones in the sample, roughly 90% were seen once. The specimen was peripheral blood. Receptors originate from a man between 65 and 85 years old with active COVID-19. Both conserved end residues are part of each CDR3. A D gene is named only where the DNA matches it firmly. Clone size is shown for a subset of rows, as once, few, many or a class of expanded clone.

D: NA; V: TRBV29-1; size: NA; J: TRBJ1-1; CDR3: CSSTRGTEAFF; DNA: TGCAGCTCCACCCGGGGGACTGAAGCTTTCTTT
D: TRBD2; V: TRBV5-1; size: NA; J: TRBJ2-7; CDR3: CASSPTSGSYEQYF; DNA: TGCGCCAGCAGCCCGACTAGCGGGAGCTACGAGCAGTACTTC
D: NA; V: TRBV24-1; size: few; J: TRBJ2-7; CDR3: CATSDDRAYEQYF; DNA: TGTGCCACCAGTGATGACCGGGCCTACGAGCAGTACTTC
D: NA; V: TRBV30; size: NA; J: TRBJ2-4; CDR3: CAWSVLPNIQYF; DNA: TGTGCCTGGAGTGTACTCCCAAACATTCAGTACTTC
D: NA; V: TRBV7-9; size: NA; J: TRBJ1-1; CDR3: CASSLVGRGNTEAFF; DNA: TGTGCCAGCAGCTTAGTTGGACGGGGGAACACTGAAGCTTTCTTT
D: NA; V: TRBV25-1; size: NA; J: TRBJ1-3; CDR3: CASSEPGTGNTIYF; DNA: TGTGCCAGCAGTGAACCAGGGACTGGAAACACCATATATTTT
D: NA; V: TRBV10-3; size: NA; J: TRBJ2-1; CDR3: CAISESTTPSRNEQFF; DNA: TGTGCCATCAGTGAGTCGACAACCCCATCTCGTAATGAGCAGTTCTTC
D: TRBD1; V: TRBV2; size: NA; J: TRBJ1-1; CDR3: CASRGPRGQLNTEAFF; DNA: TGTGCCAGCAGGGGCCCAAGGGGGCAACTGAACACTGAAGCTTTCTTT
D: TRBD1; V: TRBV7-9; size: NA; J: TRBJ2-4; CDR3: CASSPGQGFNIQYF; DNA: TGTGCCAGCAGCCCGGGACAGGGGTTCAACATTCAGTACTTC
D: TRBD2; V: TRBV15; size: NA; J: TRBJ2-1; CDR3: CATSVKTGTSGLFF; DNA: TGTGCCACCAGCGTTAAAACCGGGACTAGCGGGCTGTTCTTC